This entry concerns a single T cell receptor beta chain. These data are taken from a study of control samples from healthy donors and cancer patients. This table comes from immunoSEQ multiplex PCR, and its TCRdb copy is limited to in-frame clones, with some not included. The sample has 95,000 to 150,000 clones; around 92% are singletons. The CDR3 loop spans 15 amino acids. V lost 1 base, J lost 3 bases, and 13 bases lay in between. CDR1 and CDR2 (germline): LGHNA, YNFKEQ. This TCR came from a man older than 75 with head and neck cancer. J is TRBJ2-7 and V is TRBV4-2; D is tentatively TRBD1 or TRBD2 (5 bases each). The sequenced sample was PBMCs. The CDR3 DNA follows: TGTGCCAGCAGCCAAGGGGGGACGGTTGGCTACGAGCAGTACTTC. Protein product: CASSQGGTVGYEQYF.